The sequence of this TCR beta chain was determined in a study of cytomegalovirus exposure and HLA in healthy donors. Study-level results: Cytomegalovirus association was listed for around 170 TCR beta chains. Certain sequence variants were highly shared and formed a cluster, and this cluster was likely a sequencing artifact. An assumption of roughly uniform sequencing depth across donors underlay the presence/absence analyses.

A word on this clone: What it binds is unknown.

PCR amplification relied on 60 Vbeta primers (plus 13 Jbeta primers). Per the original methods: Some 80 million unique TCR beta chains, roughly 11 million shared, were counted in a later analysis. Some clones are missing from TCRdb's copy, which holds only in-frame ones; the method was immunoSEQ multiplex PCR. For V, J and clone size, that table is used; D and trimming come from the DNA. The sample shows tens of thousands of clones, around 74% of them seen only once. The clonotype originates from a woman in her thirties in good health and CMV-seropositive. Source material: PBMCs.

The CDR3: CASSKGAPNTEAFF. DNA of the CDR3: TGTGCCAGTAGTAAGGGGGCGCCGAACACTGAAGCTTTCTTT. The J gene is TRBJ1-1, the V gene TRBV19, with 7 bases that match TRBD1. The V gene's germline CDR1 is LNHDA and CDR2 SQIVND (reference sequence). J was trimmed by 1 base and V by 4 bases; bases with no gene match: 3. The CDR3 runs to 14 residues.